This T cell receptor beta chain is from a study of shared clonotypes between healthy human individuals. Germline values: CDR1 LGHNA, CDR2 YNFKEQ. The CDR3 loop spans 16 amino acids. V lost 0 bases and J lost 0, with 11 bases in between. Naive CD8 isolation took CD45RO-negative cells positively selected for CCR7 and excluded terminally differentiated effector memory CD45RA+ cells. The method was immunoSEQ multiplex PCR; TCRdb's version includes in-frame clones alone and lacks a portion of them. This table has millions of clones, about 95% appearing once. The source of this sequence is a man between 18 and 29 years old in good health. The chain carries TRBV4-2 and TRBJ2-5; no definite D call. The sample consisted of naive CD8+ T cells sorted from blood. Here the CDR3 reads CASSQDGQDNQETQYF. The CDR3 DNA sequence: TGTGCCAGCAGCCAAGATGGGCAGGATAACCAAGAGACCCAGTACTTC.